Reported below is one TCR beta chain. The source of the sample is a study of blood T cell repertoires in COVID-19. Study context: The United States, Italy and Spain supplied acute and convalescent COVID-19 samples. Nucleic acid was either cDNA or gDNA, and it came from T cells, B-cell-depleted T cells, or PBMCs.

V lost 5 bases, J lost 5 bases, and 10 bases lay in between. CDR3 length: 13 amino acids. Germline-derived CDR1 and CDR2 are SGHTA and FQGNSA. Assay used: immunoSEQ multiplex PCR; TCRdb lists only in-frame clones, some missing. The table lists tens of thousands of clones, over 80% of them singletons, with about 2% in the top ten. This TCR came from a woman between 65 and 79 years old with acute or convalescent COVID-19. The chain has TRBV7-2 and TRBJ1-5; D possibly corresponds to TRBD1 (5 bases). Specimen: peripheral blood. DNA of the CDR3: TGTGCCAGCAGCCCCTGGGGGGATCAGCCCCAGCATTTT. Translated, it gives CASSPWGDQPQHF.